This TCR beta chain was sequenced in a study of T cell responses to AZD1222 COVID-19 vaccine. General study findings and limits: Clonal diversity may have been underestimated in mostly white British donors. Close to half of spike-specific TCRs reportedly recognize unmutated variant regions.

The protocol was immunoSEQ multiplex PCR, while the TCRdb copy is restricted to in-frame clones and leaves out a portion. The sample table includes around 140,000 clones. The CDR3 length is 14 residues. Germline assignment: CDR1 SGHTA and CDR2 FQGNSA. Trimming removed 4 bases at V and 5 bases at J, with 15 bases between. Of note for this clone: No antigen is known for it.

The chain employs TRBV7-2 and TRBJ2-7; perhaps TRBD1 as D (6 bases). The clonotype comes from an adult in good health. Sequencing input: peripheral blood. The CDR3 DNA follows: TGTGCCAGCAGCTCCCAGGGGTTCGGCGACGAGCAGTACTTC. Amino acids: CASSSQGFGDEQYF.